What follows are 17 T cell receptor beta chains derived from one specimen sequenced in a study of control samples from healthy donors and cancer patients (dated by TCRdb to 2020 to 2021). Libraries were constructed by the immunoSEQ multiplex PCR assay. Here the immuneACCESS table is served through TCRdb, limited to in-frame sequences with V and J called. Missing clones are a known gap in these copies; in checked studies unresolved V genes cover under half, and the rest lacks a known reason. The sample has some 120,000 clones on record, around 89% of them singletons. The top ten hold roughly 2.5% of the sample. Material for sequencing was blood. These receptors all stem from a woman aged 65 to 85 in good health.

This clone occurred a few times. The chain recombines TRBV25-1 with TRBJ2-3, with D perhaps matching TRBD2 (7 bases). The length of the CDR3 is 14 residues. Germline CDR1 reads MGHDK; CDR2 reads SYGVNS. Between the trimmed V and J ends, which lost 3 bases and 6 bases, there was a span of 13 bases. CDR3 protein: CASSEWGGRDTQYF. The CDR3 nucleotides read TGTGCCAGCAGTGAGTGGGGGGGCCGCGATACGCAGTATTTT.

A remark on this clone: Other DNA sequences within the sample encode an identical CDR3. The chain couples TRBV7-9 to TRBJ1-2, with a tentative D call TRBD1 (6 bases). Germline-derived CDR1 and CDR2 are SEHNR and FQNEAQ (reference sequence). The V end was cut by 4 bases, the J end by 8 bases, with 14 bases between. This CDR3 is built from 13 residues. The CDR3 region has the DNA TGTGCCAGCAGCTATGAGGGGGAGGGGGGCTACACCTTC. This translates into CASSYEGEGGYTF. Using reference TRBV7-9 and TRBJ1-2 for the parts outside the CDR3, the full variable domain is DTGVSQNPRHKITKRGQNVTFRCDPISEHNRLYWYRQTLGQGPEFLTYFQNEAQLEKSRLLSDRFSAERPKGSFSTLEIQRTEQGDSAMYLCASSYEGEGGYTFGSGTRLTVV.

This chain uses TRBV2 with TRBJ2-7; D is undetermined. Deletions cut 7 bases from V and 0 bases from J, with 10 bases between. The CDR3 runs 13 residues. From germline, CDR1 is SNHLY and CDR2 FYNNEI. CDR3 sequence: CASKESSSYEQYF. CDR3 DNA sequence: TGTGCCAGCAAGGAGAGCAGCTCCTACGAGCAGTACTTC.

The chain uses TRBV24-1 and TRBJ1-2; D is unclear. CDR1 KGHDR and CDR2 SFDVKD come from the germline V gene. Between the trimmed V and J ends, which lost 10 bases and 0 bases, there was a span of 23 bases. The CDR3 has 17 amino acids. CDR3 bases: TGTGCCACACCCCTTAGGGTTTTCCCCTCTTCTAACTATGGCTACACCTTC. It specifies CATPLRVFPSSNYGYTF.

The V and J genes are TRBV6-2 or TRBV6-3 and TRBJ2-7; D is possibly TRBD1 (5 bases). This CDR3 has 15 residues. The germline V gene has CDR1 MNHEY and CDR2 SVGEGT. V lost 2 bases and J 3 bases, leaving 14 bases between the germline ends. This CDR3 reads CASSYPREVIYEQYF. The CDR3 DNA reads TGTGCCAGCAGTTACCCCAGGGAAGTCATCTACGAGCAGTACTTC.

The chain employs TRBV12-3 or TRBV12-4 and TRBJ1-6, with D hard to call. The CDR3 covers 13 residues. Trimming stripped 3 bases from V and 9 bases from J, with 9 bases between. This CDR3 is CASSFSAGSPLHF. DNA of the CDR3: TGTGCCAGCAGTTTCTCGGCCGGTTCACCCCTCCACTTT.

CDR3 sequence: CASSITGGGYTF. The CDR3 nucleotides are TGTGCCAGTAGTATAACTGGGGGAGGCTACACCTTC. The chain recombines TRBV19 with TRBJ1-2; D perhaps matches TRBD1 (5 bases). Per germline, CDR1 LNHDA and CDR2 SQIVND (reference sequence). V gave up 2 bases and J gave up 8 bases, with 9 bases separating them. This CDR3 is 12 amino acids long.

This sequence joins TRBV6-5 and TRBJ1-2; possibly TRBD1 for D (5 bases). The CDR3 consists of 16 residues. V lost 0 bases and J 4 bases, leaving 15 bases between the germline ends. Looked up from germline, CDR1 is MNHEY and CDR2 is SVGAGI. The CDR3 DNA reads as TGTGCCAGCAGTTACTCGTCGGCAGGGACGGGCTATGGCTACACCTTC. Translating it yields CASSYSSAGTGYGYTF.

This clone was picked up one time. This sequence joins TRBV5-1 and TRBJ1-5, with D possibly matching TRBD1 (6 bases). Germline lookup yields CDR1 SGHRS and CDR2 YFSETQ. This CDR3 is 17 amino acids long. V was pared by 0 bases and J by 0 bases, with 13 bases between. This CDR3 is CASSLGLGGSSNQPQHF. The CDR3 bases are TGCGCCAGCAGCTTGGGGTTGGGGGGCAGTAGCAATCAGCCCCAGCATTTT.

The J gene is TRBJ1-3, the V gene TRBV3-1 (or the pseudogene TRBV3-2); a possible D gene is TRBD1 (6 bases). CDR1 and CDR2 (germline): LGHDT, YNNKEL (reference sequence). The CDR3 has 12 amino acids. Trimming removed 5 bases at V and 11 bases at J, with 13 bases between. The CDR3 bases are TGTGCCAGCAGCGATACAGGGACGGCCATATATTTT. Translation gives CASSDTGTAIYF.

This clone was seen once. CDR3 in DNA: TGTGCCAGCAGCTACGACGGGAGTCCTGGAGATACGCAGTATTTT. It translates to CASSYDGSPGDTQYF. The gene calls are TRBV5-4 and TRBJ2-3, with D possibly being TRBD2 (6 bases). The germline gives CDR1 SGHNT, CDR2 YYREEE (reference sequence). The germline V and J ends were trimmed by 3 bases and 5 bases, with 16 bases remaining between them. The CDR3 extends over 15 amino acids.

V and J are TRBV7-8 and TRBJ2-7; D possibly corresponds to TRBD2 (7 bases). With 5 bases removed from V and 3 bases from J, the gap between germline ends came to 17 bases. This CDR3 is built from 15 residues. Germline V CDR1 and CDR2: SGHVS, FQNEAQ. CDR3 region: CASSPEGRGHYEQYF. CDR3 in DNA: TGTGCCAGCAGCCCAGAGGGGCGGGGGCACTACGAGCAGTACTTC.

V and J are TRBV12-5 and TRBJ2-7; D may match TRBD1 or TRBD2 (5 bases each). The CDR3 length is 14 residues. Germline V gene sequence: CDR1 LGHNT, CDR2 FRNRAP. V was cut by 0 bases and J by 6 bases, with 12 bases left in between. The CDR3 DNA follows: TGTGCTAGTGGTTTGGTAGGGAGTAGGGGCGAGCAGTACTTC. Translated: CASGLVGSRGEQYF. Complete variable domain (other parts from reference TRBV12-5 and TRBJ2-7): DARVTQTPRHKVTEMGQEVTMRCQPILGHNTVFWYRQTMMQGLELLAYFRNRAPLDDSGMPKDRFSAEMPDATLATLKIQPSEPRDSAVYFCASGLVGSRGEQYFGPGTRLTVT.

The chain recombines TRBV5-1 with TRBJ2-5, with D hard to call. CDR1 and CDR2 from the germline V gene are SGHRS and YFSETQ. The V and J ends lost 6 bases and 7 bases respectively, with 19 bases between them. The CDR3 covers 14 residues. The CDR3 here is CASKRSDGEWTQYF. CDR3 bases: TGCGCCAGCAAACGTTCCGACGGAGAGTGGACCCAGTACTTC.

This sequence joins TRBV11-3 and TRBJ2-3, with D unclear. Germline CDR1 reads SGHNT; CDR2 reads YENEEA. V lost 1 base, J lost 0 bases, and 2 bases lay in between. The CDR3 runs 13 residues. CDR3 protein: CASSLASTDTQYF. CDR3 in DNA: TGTGCCAGCAGCTTAGCTAGCACAGATACGCAGTATTTT.

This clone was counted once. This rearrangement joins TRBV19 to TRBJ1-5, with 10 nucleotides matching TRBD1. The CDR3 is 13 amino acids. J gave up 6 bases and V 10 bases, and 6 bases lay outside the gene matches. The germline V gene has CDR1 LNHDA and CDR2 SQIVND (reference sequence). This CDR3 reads CANGQGEVQPQHF. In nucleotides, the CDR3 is TGTGCCAACGGACAGGGGGAGGTTCAGCCCCAGCATTTT.

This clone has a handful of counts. The CDR3 DNA reads as TGTGCCAGCAGCTTATCAGGGACCTCATCACCCCTCCACTTT. Amino acids: CASSLSGTSSPLHF. The chain has TRBV7-2 and TRBJ1-6; perhaps TRBD1 as D (5 bases). There are 14 residues in the CDR3. From germline, CDR1 is SGHTA and CDR2 FQGNSA. The ends were cut back, 2 bases at V and 10 bases at J, with 12 bases in the middle.